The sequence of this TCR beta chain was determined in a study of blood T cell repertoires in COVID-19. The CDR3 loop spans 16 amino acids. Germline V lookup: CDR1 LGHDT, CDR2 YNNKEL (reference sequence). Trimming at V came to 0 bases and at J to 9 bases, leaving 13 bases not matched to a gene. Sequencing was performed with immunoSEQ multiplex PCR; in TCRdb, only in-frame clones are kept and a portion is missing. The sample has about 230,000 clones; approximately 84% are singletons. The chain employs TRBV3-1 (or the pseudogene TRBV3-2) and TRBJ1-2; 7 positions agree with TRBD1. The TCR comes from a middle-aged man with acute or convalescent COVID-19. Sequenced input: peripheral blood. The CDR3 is CASSQEYRGSGKSYTF. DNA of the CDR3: TGTGCCAGCAGCCAAGAGTACAGGGGATCGGGAAAGAGCTACACCTTC.